This T cell receptor (beta chain) emerged from a study of shared clonotypes between healthy human individuals. On the study more broadly: A donor's plate count was three for CD4 naive and three for CD4 memory; CD8 naive had two and CD8 memory one.

Details on this clone: What it binds is not known.

This CDR3 has 14 residues. V was trimmed by 0 bases and J by 7 bases, leaving 13 bases between them. CDR1 is SGHRS, CDR2 YFSETQ, per germline. In the source study's methods: Junction-only sequences without quality scores were provided by ImmunoSEQ, so filtering was different. Profiling relied on immunoSEQ multiplex PCR, and the TCRdb table lists in-frame clones only, not all of them. The V and J calls and clone size were taken over from that table, and D and trimming were inferred from the DNA. Found here are around 1.6 million clones, around 98% of them singletons; the top ten hold roughly 0.45%. Study-level findings and limits: There were few donors, and this limited the genetic and exposure-history diversity represented.

The TCR was taken from a man aged 25 to 40 in good health. The sequencing sample was made of naive CD4+ T cells sorted from blood. Subset noted: CD45RA+ positively selected. The chain combines TRBV5-1 with TRBJ1-2; perhaps TRBD1 as D (5 bases). In nucleotides, the CDR3 is TGCGCCAGCAGCTTGGGGGACGGAGCCCGTGGCTACACCTTC. It is translated as CASSLGDGARGYTF.